These 15 T cell receptor beta chains share one sample of origin, sequenced in a study of cytomegalovirus exposure and HLA in healthy donors. This PCR relied on a set of 60 Vbeta primers and 13 Jbeta primers. Sequencing was performed with immunoSEQ multiplex PCR; in TCRdb, only in-frame clones are kept and a portion is missing. This sample has roughly 100,000 clones, with roughly a tenth found just once. The sequenced sample consisted of PBMCs. The receptors shown here come from a man between 35 and 55 years old in good health and CMV-seropositive.

The chain is built from TRBV7-9 and TRBJ1-2; perhaps TRBD1 as D (5 bases). There are 12 residues in the CDR3. Germline V gene sequence: CDR1 SEHNR, CDR2 FQNEAQ (reference sequence). The ends were cut back, 7 bases at V and 8 bases at J, with 14 bases in the middle. The CDR3 sequence is CASMIGASGYTF. The CDR3 DNA follows: TGTGCCAGCATGATTGGGGCCTCAGGCTACACCTTC.

This clone was recorded a few times. The chain combines TRBV11-3 with TRBJ2-7; tentatively, D is TRBD2 (6 bases). This CDR3 contains 14 residues. V was shortened by 6 bases and J by 2 bases, with 14 bases between the two germline ends. From germline, CDR1 is SGHNT and CDR2 YENEEA. The CDR3 is CASSSRRDTYEQYF. The DNA for the CDR3 is TGTGCCAGCAGTTCGCGGCGGGATACCTACGAGCAGTACTTC.

This clone showed up just a few times. J is TRBJ2-3 and V is TRBV9, with TRBD2 matching 12 bases. The CDR3 is 15 residues long. Germline V CDR1 and CDR2: SGDLS, YYNGEE. V shed 4 bases, J shed 4 bases, and the junction held 4 bases outside the gene matches. The CDR3 region is CASSQTSGSADTQYF. The CDR3 DNA reads TGTGCCAGCAGCCAGACTAGCGGGAGTGCAGATACGCAGTATTTT.

This clone has only a few counts. The chain employs TRBV5-6 and TRBJ1-6; D call uncertain. There are 14 residues in the CDR3. V lost 3 bases, J lost 2 bases, and 6 bases lay in between. CDR1 and CDR2 from the germline V gene are SGHDT and YYEEEE. DNA for the CDR3: TGTGCCAGCAGCTCGAGTACCTATAATTCACCCCTCCACTTT. Its protein product is CASSSSTYNSPLHF.

This clone was seen a few times. The chain employs TRBV2 and TRBJ2-6; D gene unclear. V was trimmed by 11 bases and J by 1 base, leaving 18 bases between them. The CDR3 has 16 amino acids. Looked up from germline, CDR1 is SNHLY and CDR2 is FYNNEI. The DNA for the CDR3 is TGTGCCGCGGATCCCGGTTTGATGTCTGGGGCCAACGTCCTGACTTTC. It encodes CAADPGLMSGANVLTF.

This clone has only a few counts. The chain combines TRBV2 with TRBJ2-3; D is undetermined. Germline V gene sequence: CDR1 SNHLY, CDR2 FYNNEI. The germline V and J ends were trimmed by 7 bases and 2 bases, with 10 bases remaining between them. The length of the CDR3 is 13 residues. The DNA of the CDR3 is TGTGCCAGCAATGGCCCTTACACAGATACGCAGTATTTT. This encodes CASNGPYTDTQYF.

This clone has only a few counts. The genes are TRBV5-6 and TRBJ2-2; D perhaps matches TRBD2 (5 bases). The CDR3 runs to 16 residues. With 0 bases removed from V and 0 bases from J, the gap between germline ends came to 9 bases. CDR1 and CDR2 (germline): SGHDT, YYEEEE. The CDR3 sequence is CASSLGPGANTGELFF. The CDR3 region has the DNA TGTGCCAGCAGCTTGGGTCCCGGGGCGAACACCGGGGAGCTGTTTTTT.

This rearrangement joins TRBV2 to TRBJ1-2; TRBD1 aligns across 7 bases. V shed 10 bases, J shed 8 bases, and the junction held 22 bases outside the gene matches. The CDR3 has 16 amino acids. Germline CDR1 reads SNHLY; CDR2 reads FYNNEI. CDR3 bases: TGTGCCATCCGGTTTATGAGGGACAGCAACCTAGGGGGCTACACCTTC. This translates into CAIRFMRDSNLGGYTF.

This chain uses TRBV2 with TRBJ2-7; TRBD2 aligns across 7 bases. Germline-derived CDR1 and CDR2 are SNHLY and FYNNEI. V trimming: 8 bases; J trimming: 2 bases; junction bases outside the gene matches: 12. This CDR3 has 15 residues. CDR3 nucleotide sequence: TGTGCCAGCTATAGTGAGGAGGGAGGGACCTACGAGCAGTACTTC. It codes for CASYSEEGGTYEQYF.

The V and J genes are TRBV9 and TRBJ2-3, with a tentative D call TRBD2 (6 bases). Trimming removed 3 bases at V and 0 bases at J, with 8 bases between. Germline V gene data show CDR1 as SGDLS and CDR2 as YYNGEE. This CDR3 comprises 14 residues. This CDR3 is CASSAGTSTDTQYF. The CDR3 DNA is TGTGCCAGCAGCGCCGGGACTAGCACAGATACGCAGTATTTT.

This clone was counted once. The chain has TRBV2 and TRBJ2-3; the match to TRBD1 covers 7 bases. J was trimmed by 1 base and V by 6 bases; bases with no gene match: 7. Germline V CDR1 and CDR2: SNHLY, FYNNEI. The CDR3 consists of 15 residues. The CDR3 DNA reads TGTGCCAGCAGGGCCACAGGGGTGGGCACAGATACGCAGTATTTT. Encoded protein: CASRATGVGTDTQYF. The full variable domain, with the rest looked up from reference TRBV2 and TRBJ2-3, is EPEVTQTPSHQVTQMGQEVILRCVPISNHLYFYWYRQILGQKVEFLVSFYNNEISEKSEIFDDQFSVERPDGSNFTLKIRSTKLEDSAMYFCASRATGVGTDTQYFGPGTRLTVL.

The chain couples TRBV19 to TRBJ1-2; perhaps TRBD1 as D (6 bases). Germline assignment: CDR1 LNHDA and CDR2 SQIVND (reference sequence). V lost 6 bases and J 6 bases, leaving 14 bases between the germline ends. The CDR3 runs to 13 residues. The CDR3 region is CASSRGPKDGYTF. For the CDR3, the DNA is TGTGCCAGTAGCAGGGGTCCAAAAGATGGCTACACCTTC.

This clone was found a few times. The rearrangement joins TRBV6-5 to TRBJ1-5, with D possibly being TRBD1 (6 bases). The CDR3 contains 15 residues. Germline-derived CDR1 and CDR2 are MNHEY and SVGAGI. V lost 8 bases to trimming and J lost 5 bases, with 19 bases between them. The CDR3 bases are TGTGCCAGCGGAAAAACAGGGAAAGGGGATCAGCCCCAGCATTTT. Protein sequence: CASGKTGKGDQPQHF.

V is TRBV27 and J is TRBJ1-5, with D perhaps matching TRBD1 (5 bases). The CDR3 has 14 amino acids. Germline CDR1 and CDR2: MNHEY and SMNVEV (reference sequence). Between the trimmed V and J ends, which lost 5 bases and 2 bases, there was a span of 10 bases. CDR3 sequence (DNA): TGTGCCAGCAGTATCGCGGGGGGCAATCAGCCCCAGCATTTT. Translation: CASSIAGGNQPQHF.

This clone showed up just a few times. The CDR3 DNA follows: TGTGCCAGCAGCTTAGCGGCACTAGCCTACGAGACCCAGTACTTC. Residues: CASSLAALAYETQYF. This sequence joins TRBV7-2 and TRBJ2-5, with D perhaps TRBD2 (6 bases). CDR1 is SGHTA, CDR2 FQGNSA, per germline. V lost 0 bases and J 5 bases, leaving 13 bases between the germline ends. The CDR3 length is 15 residues.